This entry lists 20 T cell receptor beta chains sequenced from one sample in a study of Graves' ophthalmopathy and Graves' hyperthyroidism. CDR3 regions of TCR beta were amplified from RNA transcripts. Scientists carried out first-round RT-PCR using HTBI primers and then a second-round multiplex PCR. Using its own MiXCR run on the multiplex PCR reads, TCRdb lists one record per CDR3 protein. The data hold around 1,200,000 distinct CDR3 sequences, with approximately 35% observed a single time. Source material: peripheral blood or thyroid tissue (not recorded which). These receptors were collected from an adult man with Graves' hyperthyroidism.

At least ten counts were recorded for this clonotype. V usage is TRBV7-8 and J usage is TRBJ2-7, with 8 positions matching TRBD2. CDR3 length: 15 amino acids. V shed 6 bases and J 4 bases; nucleotides not matched to a gene: 11. Germline values: CDR1 SGHVS, CDR2 FQNEAQ. In DNA form, the CDR3 reads TGTGCCAGCAGTTTTGAGCGGGGGTACCTTTACGAGCAGTACTTC. It codes for CASSFERGYLYEQYF. The full variable domain, its missing parts supplied by reference TRBV7-8 and TRBJ2-7, is GAGVSQSPRYKVAKRGQDVALRCDPISGHVSLFWYQQALGQGPEFLTYFQNEAQLDKSGLPSDRFFAERPEGSVSTLKIQRTQQEDSAVYLCASSFERGYLYEQYFGPGTRLTVT.

This clonotype has only a few counts. The chain joins TRBV5-4 to TRBJ2-7; 12 bases line up with TRBD2. Germline V gene data show CDR1 as SGHNT and CDR2 as YYREEE (reference sequence). After removal of 4 bases from V and 7 bases from J, the junction contained 6 bases not matched to a gene. This CDR3 is 14 amino acids long. In nucleotides, the CDR3 is TGTGCCAGCAGCCGCGGGACTAGCGGGTTGGAGCAGTACTTC. Protein product: CASSRGTSGLEQYF.

This clonotype turned up a few times. A read error may explain this, as a much larger clone is one base away. This chain uses TRBV2 with TRBJ1-2, with 7 bases that match TRBD1. This CDR3 has 14 residues. The germline V gene has CDR1 SNHLY and CDR2 FYNNEI. With 3 bases clipped from V and 2 bases from J, the junction kept 3 bases outside the gene matches. The CDR3 DNA reads as TGTGCCAGCAGTGAGAGGACAGGCAACTATGGCTACACCTTC. Translating it yields CASSERTGNYGYTF.

The rearrangement joins TRBV15 to TRBJ2-1; perhaps TRBD1 as D (6 bases). This CDR3 spans 12 amino acids. V was shortened by 2 bases and J by 12 bases, with 11 bases between the two germline ends. CDR1 and CDR2 from the germline V gene are LNHNV and YYDKDF (reference sequence). CDR3 bases: TGTGCCACCAGCAGACCCATAGGGGGGCAGTTCTTC. This encodes CATSRPIGGQFF.

This chain connects TRBV7-2 to TRBJ2-5; no clear D gene. V was pared by 1 base and J by 8 bases, with 8 bases between. Germline V CDR1 and CDR2: SGHTA, FQGNSA. The CDR3 extends over 12 amino acids. CDR3 nucleotide sequence: TGTGCCAGCAGCTTAGTTACGGGTACCCAGTACTTC. Encoded protein: CASSLVTGTQYF.

In DNA form, the CDR3 reads TGCAGCTTGGGCGGTCAGGAACTATGGCAGTACTTC. It yields the protein CSLGGQELWQYF. The chain combines TRBV29-1 with TRBJ2-7; D not resolved. Per the germline V gene, CDR1 is SQVTM and CDR2 is ANQGSEA. CDR3 length: 12 amino acids. Trimming left V 8 bases short and J 9 bases short, with 20 bases between.

The V gene is TRBV7-2, the J gene TRBJ2-2, with a tentative D call TRBD1 (5 bases). With 5 bases removed from V and 9 bases from J, the gap between germline ends came to 19 bases. The CDR3 sequence is 15 residues long. Germline lookup yields CDR1 SGHTA and CDR2 FQGNSA. CDR3 sequence: CASSTQGTSIRELFF. In DNA form, the CDR3 reads TGTGCCAGCAGCACCCAGGGCACCTCTATCCGGGAGCTGTTTTTT.

This clonotype was observed many times. V gene TRBV19 combines with J gene TRBJ1-5, with 8 bases fitting TRBD1. Germline loops: CDR1 LNHDA, CDR2 SQIVND (reference sequence). This CDR3 is 15 amino acids long. With V trimmed by 5 bases and J by 11 bases, 14 bases remained unmatched. The CDR3 region is CASSPGQGALGAQHF. The CDR3 coding sequence is TGTGCCAGTAGTCCCGGACAGGGCGCCCTGGGTGCCCAGCATTTT.

This clonotype was observed once. The chain links TRBV20-1 to TRBJ1-4; D is undetermined. CDR1 DFQATT and CDR2 SNEGSKA come from the germline V gene (reference sequence). With 6 bases removed from V and 5 bases from J, the gap between germline ends came to 16 bases. CDR3 length: 14 residues. The CDR3 reads CSAAVVGQNEKLFF. CDR3 DNA: TGCAGTGCCGCCGTAGTGGGTCAGAATGAAAAACTGTTTTTT.

On this clonotype: At one end the junction does not follow the germline gene, possibly because of a read error. The genes are TRBV7-9 and TRBJ2-2, with 7 bases lining up with TRBD1. The V gene's germline CDR1 is SEHNR and CDR2 FQNEAQ (reference sequence). The CDR3 extends over 14 amino acids. The CDR3 protein is CASSQGGRTGELFF. The CDR3 DNA follows: TGCGCCAGCAGCCAAGGGGGCCGGACCGGGGAGCTGTTTTTT.

The chain is built from TRBV7-9 and TRBJ1-2; 9 positions match TRBD1. Per germline, CDR1 SEHNR and CDR2 FQNEAQ (reference sequence). J was trimmed by 1 base and V by 8 bases; bases with no gene match: 5. CDR3 size: 14 residues. The CDR3 here is CASWGGQGNYGYTF. CDR3 DNA sequence: TGTGCCAGCTGGGGGGGACAGGGTAACTATGGCTACACCTTC.

This clonotype was seen only a few times. The J gene is TRBJ1-4, the V gene TRBV6-6; D not resolved. This CDR3 spans 14 amino acids. Per the germline V gene, CDR1 is MNHNY and CDR2 is SVGAGI (reference sequence). V lost 1 base, J lost 0 bases, and 3 bases lay in between. CDR3 nucleotides: TGTGCCAGCAGTTACTTCTCAACTAATGAAAAACTGTTTTTT. It yields the protein CASSYFSTNEKLFF.

The chain carries TRBV10-3 and TRBJ2-7; D possibly corresponds to TRBD1 (6 bases). Germline V gene lookup returns CDR1 ENHRY and CDR2 SYGVKD. This CDR3 has 14 amino acids. Trimming shortened V by 6 bases and J by 0 bases, and 12 bases separated the two germline ends. Written as DNA, the CDR3 is TGTGCCATCAGACAACAGGGACCCTCCTACGAGCAGTACTTC. As protein: CAIRQQGPSYEQYF.

This clonotype was observed many times. This chain links TRBV5-1 with TRBJ2-7, with D possibly called TRBD1 or TRBD2 (5 bases each). This CDR3 spans 16 amino acids. The ends were cut back, 4 bases at V and 5 bases at J, with 22 bases in the middle. CDR1 SGHRS and CDR2 YFSETQ come from the germline V gene. CDR3 sequence reads: CASSVASGTFSHEQYF. CDR3 nucleotide sequence: TGCGCCAGCAGCGTTGCATCCGGGACCTTCAGCCACGAGCAGTACTTC.

This clonotype was found a few times. The junction departs from germline at one end; a sequencing error may be responsible. V is TRBV7-8 and J is TRBJ2-5; 8 bases fit TRBD2. The CDR3 sequence is 15 residues long. CDR1 is SGHVS and CDR2 is FQNEAQ in the germline V gene. The DNA for the CDR3 is TGTGCCAGCAGCCTAGCGGGTGGGCCGATGCAGCCCCAGTACTTC. Its protein product is CASSLAGGPMQPQYF.

Comment on this clonotype: Given a much more abundant clone one base away, this may be a read error. The CDR3 nucleotides read TGCAGTGCTAGAGCTACGAGGAACCTTAATTCACCCCTCCACTTT. Translated: CSARATRNLNSPLHF. V usage is TRBV20-1 and J usage is TRBJ1-6; D call uncertain. CDR3 length: 15 residues. CDR1 is DFQATT, CDR2 SNEGSKA, per germline (reference sequence). V was pared by 1 base and J by 6 bases, with 13 bases between.

On this clonotype itself: At one boundary the junction diverges from the germline segment, which might be a read error. The chain recombines TRBV12-3 or TRBV12-4 with TRBJ2-5; 7 bases align to TRBD1. CDR3 length equals 13 residues. CDR3 DNA sequence: TGTGCCAGCAGTAGGGGACAGCAAGAGACCAAGTACTTC. Protein sequence: CASSRGQQETKYF.

This clonotype was seen a few times. The chain is built from TRBV24-1 and TRBJ2-5; weak D call: TRBD1 (6 bases). The CDR3 has 14 residues. Trimming removed 4 bases from V and 4 bases from J, with 12 bases in between. Germline CDR1 reads KGHDR; CDR2 reads SFDVKD. The CDR3 is CATSEGRGSETQYF. The CDR3 bases are TGTGCCACCAGTGAGGGCAGGGGATCAGAGACCCAGTACTTC.

This chain connects TRBV7-6 to TRBJ2-5; 9 nucleotides agree with TRBD2. V was clipped by 2 bases and J by 4 bases; unmatched bases: 5. The CDR3 runs 15 residues. Per the germline V gene, CDR1 is SGHVS and CDR2 is FNYEAQ. CDR3 coding DNA: TGTGCCAGCAGCTTAAGACTAGCGGTTCGAGAGACCCAGTACTTC. Encoded protein: CASSLRLAVRETQYF.

The V and J genes are TRBV24-1 and TRBJ2-7; 9 positions match TRBD1. Germline V gene data show CDR1 as KGHDR and CDR2 as SFDVKD. Losses at the gene ends were 4 bases for V and 0 bases for J; bases not matched to a gene: 6. The CDR3 spans 16 residues. For the CDR3, the DNA is TGTGCCACCAGTGACACCGGACAGGGGACCTCCTACGAGCAGTACTTC. Encoded protein: CATSDTGQGTSYEQYF.